This paragraph covers one T cell receptor beta chain sequence. The data belong to a study of CD8 T cells in ankylosing spondylitis. The germline CDR1 and CDR2 sequences are MNHEY and SMNVEV (reference sequence). The CDR3 extends over 14 amino acids. Trimming left V 3 bases short and J 7 bases short, with 13 bases between. Each CDR3 protein is one row after TCRdb ran MiXCR on the 5' RACE reads. There are approximately 260,000 distinct CDR3 sequences in the sample; roughly 18% occur only once, and over 25% lies in the top ten. The specimen was blood, either unsorted or a sorted T cell fraction (not recorded which). This rearrangement joins TRBV27 to TRBJ2-1; D is unclear. This TCR came from a male donor with ankylosing spondylitis or in good health (not recorded which). In DNA form, the CDR3 reads TGTGCCAGCAGTTTTTCCGGATATGGTAATGAGCAGTTCTTC. Its translation: CASSFSGYGNEQFF.